The sequence of this T cell receptor beta chain was determined in a study of tumor-infiltrating lymphocytes in primary liver carcinoma. Study-wide results and limits: Tumor region pairs showed greater overlap than either tumor-adjacent or tumor-blood pairs did.

With a constant-region primer, TCR beta cDNA was made from 500 ng of total RNA. ARM-PCR was slightly modified, and three nested multiplex PCR rounds with it gave rise to the TCR beta libraries. TCRdb fed the multiplex PCR reads into MiXCR, producing one record per CDR3 protein. The data show 250,000 to 350,000 distinct CDR3 sequences, 50% to 75% seen once. This clonotype was seen repeatedly, ten times or more. Its specificity is unknown. Alongside blood RNA obtained from unsorted whole blood, germline DNA was also extracted. This clonotype originated in a woman in her twenties or thirties with primary liver carcinoma and hepatitis B virus infection. Sequencing was performed on peripheral blood.

In DNA, the CDR3 is TGTGCCAGCAGTTTAGTGGGAGCAGCAGATACGCAGTATTTT. Translation: CASSLVGAADTQYF. This chain connects TRBV12-3 or TRBV12-4 to TRBJ2-3; a possible D gene is TRBD2 (5 bases). CDR3 length: 14 amino acids. With 1 base removed from V and 4 bases from J, the gap between germline ends came to 9 bases.